The present entry profiles one T cell receptor beta chain with its context. Other DNA variants within this sample encode the same CDR3. The sample belongs to a study of blood T cell repertoires in COVID-19. Background on the study: Spain, Italy and the United States supplied samples that represented acute and convalescent COVID-19. Sample material is recorded as cDNA or gDNA derived from T cells, B-cell-depleted T cells, or PBMCs.

Per the authors' pipeline: Reference gene primer amplification in the assay estimated nucleated cell counts. The method was immunoSEQ multiplex PCR; TCRdb's version includes in-frame clones alone and lacks a portion of them. V, J and clone size were drawn from that table, and D and trimming were deduced from the DNA. Among about 160,000 clones listed, 80% were seen once. From germline, CDR1 is SGHTA and CDR2 FQGNSA. The CDR3 extends over 14 amino acids. Trimming cost V 4 bases and J 3 bases, with 9 bases left between them. Participants were aged roughly 18 to 100 years from 20 to 30 US areas. The chain is built from TRBV7-2 and TRBJ1-4, with a weak D call TRBD1 (5 bases). This TCR was recovered from a woman aged 60-75 years who had recovered from COVID-19. Sample: PBMCs or T cells enriched from blood (not recorded which). CDR3 amino acids: CASSWGGANEKLFF. The CDR3 region has the DNA TGTGCCAGCAGCTGGGGAGGGGCTAATGAAAAACTGTTTTTT.